This T cell receptor beta chain was observed in a study of T-cell reconstitution after alpha-beta-depleted transplantation in children. This clonotype was detected a few times. Unique molecular identifiers tagged the TCRbeta library. TCRdb called the PCR reads again in MiXCR, with one record for every CDR3 protein. Found here are about 500,000 distinct CDR3 sequences, roughly 33% of them singletons; the top ten hold 2% to 3%. This sample comprised PBMCs from the stem cell graft donor, obtained from the stem cell graft. This clonotype originated in a human donor who donated a stem cell graft to a child with aplastic anemia.

CDR3 protein: CASSQDRVGYEQYF. The CDR3 nucleotides read TGCGCCAGCAGCCAAGATCGGGTCGGGTACGAGCAGTACTTC. The rearrangement links TRBV4-3 to TRBJ2-7; D unresolved. The CDR3 is made up of 14 amino acids. Per germline, CDR1 LGHNA and CDR2 YSLEER. V was pared by 0 bases and J by 4 bases, with 10 bases between.